These 28 T cell receptor beta chains share one sample of origin, sequenced in a study of T cells after yellow fever vaccination. MiXCR, run by TCRdb on the 5' RACE reads, gives a single entry per CDR3 protein. The table lists some 340,000 distinct CDR3 sequences, 9.5% to 12% of them singletons. Sequenced material: CD4+ T cells sorted from PBMCs, taken 45 days after the yellow fever booster vaccination. All receptors derive from a man younger than 35 who received the YFV17D yellow fever vaccine.

As DNA, the CDR3 is TGTGCCAGCAGCCATTGGACAGTCCAAGAGACCCAGTACTTC. It is translated as CASSHWTVQETQYF. The J gene is TRBJ2-5, the V gene TRBV5-4; D possibly corresponds to TRBD1 (6 bases). The CDR3 has 14 residues. The germline V and J ends were trimmed by 4 bases and 1 base, with 11 bases remaining between them. Germline assignment: CDR1 SGHNT and CDR2 YYREEE (reference sequence).

This clonotype was recorded a few times. The chain has TRBV6-1 and TRBJ2-5; maybe TRBD2 (5 bases). Looked up from germline, CDR1 is MNHNS and CDR2 is SASEGT. The V end was cut by 2 bases, the J end by 5 bases, with 6 bases between. The CDR3 runs 12 residues. The CDR3 DNA reads TGTGCCAGCAGTGAAAGGAGGGAGACCCAGTACTTC. This translates into CASSERRETQYF.

This clonotype was seen a handful of times. This sequence joins TRBV5-1 and TRBJ2-1; D may match TRBD1 or TRBD2 (6 bases each). CDR3 size: 15 residues. Germline-derived CDR1 and CDR2 are SGHRS and YFSETQ. Trimming removed 2 bases from V and 9 bases from J, with 18 bases in between. DNA of the CDR3: TGCGCCAGCAGCTTTGAGTCGGGGGCGGTCAGTGAGCAGTTCTTC. Translation gives CASSFESGAVSEQFF.

This clonotype appeared a few times. The rearrangement uses TRBV3-1 and TRBJ1-1, with D hard to call. The germline V gene encodes CDR1 LGHDT and CDR2 YNNKEL (reference sequence). V lost 3 bases, J lost 4 bases, and 12 bases lay in between. The CDR3 extends over 14 amino acids. The CDR3 loop reads CASSHHGLVTEAFF. CDR3 DNA: TGTGCCAGCAGCCATCACGGCCTCGTCACTGAAGCTTTCTTT. The full variable domain, in which reference TRBV3-1 and TRBJ1-1 provide the parts outside the CDR3, is DTAVSQTPKYLVTQMGNDKSIKCEQNLGHDTMYWYKQDSKKFLKIMFSYNNKELIINETVPNRFSPKSPDKAHLNLHINSLELGDSAVYFCASSHHGLVTEAFFGQGTRLTVV.

This clonotype was seen more than once but under ten times. This sequence joins TRBV20-1 and TRBJ2-3; a possible D gene is TRBD2 (5 bases). This CDR3 region has 17 residues. V was pared by 0 bases and J by 0 bases, with 16 bases between. Germline V lookup: CDR1 DFQATT, CDR2 SNEGSKA (reference sequence). The CDR3 spells CSARDSLRTPSTDTQYF. The DNA for the CDR3 is TGCAGTGCTAGAGATTCCCTGAGGACTCCCAGCACAGATACGCAGTATTTT.

Only a few counts were recorded for this clonotype. V is TRBV7-2 and J is TRBJ2-7; 7 bases align to TRBD2. CDR3 length equals 16 residues. CDR1 and CDR2 (germline): SGHTA, FQGNSA. The V segment lost 5 bases and the J segment 0 bases; nucleotides outside the gene matches: 10. DNA of the CDR3: TGTGCCAGCAGCCCCCGCCCCGGGACTATCTCCTACGAGCAGTACTTC. This gives the protein CASSPRPGTISYEQYF.

This clonotype was counted between two and nine times. The V call is TRBV6-6, the J call TRBJ2-1; D not resolved. V was shortened by 2 bases and J by 4 bases, with 6 bases between the two germline ends. Germline V gene data show CDR1 as MNHNY and CDR2 as SVGAGI (reference sequence). CDR3 length equals 13 residues. The CDR3 region has the DNA TGTGCCAGCAGTTACGAAGCTTACAATGAGCAGTTCTTC. Translating it yields CASSYEAYNEQFF.

The sample holds many counts of this clonotype. This chain joins TRBV6-6 and TRBJ2-7, with 8 positions matching TRBD2. V dropped 5 bases and J dropped 11; count of bases not matched to a gene: 8. Per germline, CDR1 MNHNY and CDR2 SVGAGI (reference sequence). CDR3 length: 12 residues. CDR3 nucleotide sequence: TGTGCCAGCAGTGAGTACGGGGGGGCCGAGTACTTC. Its translation is CASSEYGGAEYF.

This clonotype was found a few times. The chain combines TRBV7-8 with TRBJ1-2, with TRBD1 as a possible D gene (6 bases). The ends were cut back, 1 base at V and 2 bases at J, with 11 bases in the middle. Germline loops: CDR1 SGHVS, CDR2 FQNEAQ. The CDR3 spans 15 residues. CDR3 nucleotides: TGTGCCAGCAGCTTAGAGGGGGGGGAGAACTATGGCTACACCTTC. Translation: CASSLEGGENYGYTF.

The rearrangement uses TRBV7-9 and TRBJ1-1; 9 positions match TRBD1. Germline V gene data show CDR1 as SEHNR and CDR2 as FQNEAQ (reference sequence). With V trimmed by 6 bases and J by 1 base, 9 bases remained unmatched. This CDR3 is 16 amino acids long. The CDR3 sequence: CASRRTGGAGNTEAFF. The CDR3 coding sequence is TGTGCCAGCAGACGCACAGGGGGCGCGGGGAACACTGAAGCTTTCTTT. The full variable domain, its missing parts supplied by reference TRBV7-9 and TRBJ1-1, is DTGVSQNPRHKITKRGQNVTFRCDPISEHNRLYWYRQTLGQGPEFLTYFQNEAQLEKSRLLSDRFSAERPKGSFSTLEIQRTEQGDSAMYLCASRRTGGAGNTEAFFGQGTRLTVV.

This clonotype was observed a few times. This chain links TRBV6-2 or TRBV6-3 with TRBJ2-1, with D possibly TRBD1 on 6 matching bases. Trimming left V 7 bases short and J 3 bases short, with 10 bases between. From germline, CDR1 is MNHEY and CDR2 SVGEGT. This CDR3 has 13 amino acids. The CDR3 sequence is CASTNRDYNEQFF. The CDR3 DNA reads TGTGCCAGCACCAACAGGGACTACAATGAGCAGTTCTTC.

This clonotype was observed a few times. The V and J genes are TRBV5-1 and TRBJ2-2; D call uncertain. Germline V gene data show CDR1 as SGHRS and CDR2 as YFSETQ. Trimming removed 4 bases at V and 5 bases at J, with 9 bases between. CDR3 length: 13 residues. The CDR3 coding sequence is TGCGCCAGCAGCCCAAGTATTACCGGGGAGCTGTTTTTT. Amino acid sequence: CASSPSITGELFF. Together with reference TRBV5-1 and TRBJ2-2, the CDR3 gives the full variable domain: KAGVTQTPRYLIKTRGQQVTLSCSPISGHRSVSWYQQTPGQGLQFLFEYFSETQRNKGNFPGRFSGRQFSNSRSEMNVSTLELGDSALYLCASSPSITGELFFGEGSRLTVL.

The table lists this clonotype with a few counts. This chain uses TRBV5-6 with TRBJ1-1; the D gene is possibly TRBD1 (5 bases). The CDR3 spans 12 residues. CDR1 and CDR2 (germline): SGHDT, YYEEEE. V was clipped by 4 bases and J by 3 bases, with 7 bases between them. This CDR3 is CASSTGDTEAFF. CDR3 in DNA: TGTGCCAGCAGCACAGGTGACACTGAAGCTTTCTTT.

The V and J genes are TRBV18 and TRBJ1-4; TRBD1 might be the D (6 bases). The CDR3 runs 12 residues. Trimming took 6 bases from V and 13 from J, leaving 15 bases between them. Per germline, CDR1 KGHSH and CDR2 LQKENI. The CDR3 here is CASSQEQTGLFF. Here the CDR3 DNA reads TGTGCCAGCTCCCAGGAGCAGACAGGACTGTTTTTT. Drawing the rest from reference TRBV18 and TRBJ1-4, the complete variable domain is NAGVMQNPRHLVRRRGQEARLRCSPMKGHSHVYWYRQLPEEGLKFMVYLQKENIIDESGMPKERFSAEFPKEGPSILRIQQVVRGDSAAYFCASSQEQTGLFFGSGTQLSVL.

This clonotype was observed a handful of times. This sequence joins TRBV4-3 and TRBJ2-3; possible D gene TRBD2, 6 bases. The CDR3 is 16 residues long. V was trimmed by 4 bases and J by 2 bases, leaving 16 bases between them. CDR1 is LGHNA and CDR2 is YSLEER in the germline V gene. The CDR3 coding sequence is TGCGCCAGCAGCCCTAGAGCGGCGGGGTTCACAGATACGCAGTATTTT. Protein: CASSPRAAGFTDTQYF.

A note on this clonotype: Mismatch with germline at one junction end may stem from a read error. The chain is built from TRBV5-1 and TRBJ2-1, with D possibly matching TRBD2 (6 bases). CDR3 length: 17 amino acids. The germline gives CDR1 SGHRS, CDR2 YFSETQ. This CDR3 is CASSLDRAGSSYTEQFF. CDR3 bases: TGCGCCAGCAGCTTAGATCGGGCGGGGAGCTCCTACACTGAGCAGTTCTTC. Looking up the rest from reference TRBV5-1 and TRBJ2-1 gives the full variable domain: KAGVTQTPRYLIKTRGQQVTLSCSPISGHRSVSWYQQTPGQGLQFLFEYFSETQRNKGNFPGRFSGRQFSNSRSEMNVSTLELGDSALYLCASSLDRAGSSYTEQFFGPGTRLTVL.

In its sample, this clonotype was seen many times. V gene TRBV30 combines with J gene TRBJ2-7, with D maybe TRBD2 (5 bases). CDR3 length: 12 amino acids. Germline V gene sequence: CDR1 GTSNPN, CDR2 SVGIG (reference sequence). Trimming shortened V by 4 bases and J by 0 bases, and 7 bases separated the two germline ends. The CDR3 region is CAWTGSSYEQYF. CDR3 in DNA: TGTGCCTGGACGGGGAGCTCCTACGAGCAGTACTTC.

This clonotype was counted only a few times. The chain is built from TRBV3-1 and TRBJ2-7; 11 bases map to TRBD1. V shed 1 base, J shed 1 base, and the junction held 6 bases outside the gene matches. The germline CDR1 and CDR2 sequences are LGHDT and YNNKEL (reference sequence). CDR3 size: 17 residues. CDR3 sequence: CASSQVRGTGGSYEQYF. CDR3 sequence (DNA): TGTGCCAGCAGCCAAGTACGGGGGACAGGGGGATCCTACGAGCAGTACTTC.

The chain carries TRBV6-1 and TRBJ1-6, with unresolved D. V lost 4 bases and J 14 bases, leaving 9 bases between the germline ends. Germline values: CDR1 MNHNS, CDR2 SASEGT. The CDR3 has 11 amino acids. The CDR3 reads CASSGELTLHF. The CDR3 DNA reads TGTGCCAGCAGTGGCGAATTAACCCTCCACTTT.

This clonotype has more than one count but fewer than ten. The genes are TRBV6-1 and TRBJ1-1; D ambiguous. Germline values: CDR1 MNHNS, CDR2 SASEGT. Trimming left V 3 bases short and J 5 bases short, with 16 bases between. CDR3 length: 15 amino acids. The CDR3 bases are TGTGCCAGCAGTGACGGGCAGGCCACGGAAACTGAAGCTTTCTTT. Amino acids: CASSDGQATETEAFF.

The chain has TRBV5-8 and TRBJ2-7, with 7 positions matching TRBD1. Germline V lookup: CDR1 SGHTS, CDR2 YDEGEE. J was trimmed by 0 bases and V by 0 bases; bases with no gene match: 3. The length of the CDR3 is 15 residues. The CDR3 nucleotides read TGTGCCAGCAGCTTGGGAGCAGGGGGCTCCTACGAGCAGTACGTC. Residues: CASSLGAGGSYEQYV.

This clonotype was detected a few times. The chain links TRBV12-3 or TRBV12-4 to TRBJ1-2; D might be TRBD1 (5 bases). V shed 1 base and J shed 7 bases, with 10 bases lying between them. The CDR3 totals 13 residues. CDR3 sequence (DNA): TGTGCCAGCAGTTTAGGGGCAGGGACTGGCTACACCTTC. Protein sequence: CASSLGAGTGYTF.

The CDR3 here is CASSPRLAGGPGANEQFF. The CDR3 DNA follows: TGTGCCAGCAGCCCCAGACTAGCGGGGGGGCCAGGGGCTAATGAGCAGTTCTTC. The genes are TRBV11-2 and TRBJ2-1, with 14 positions matching TRBD2. The CDR3 is 18 residues long. The germline CDR1 and CDR2 sequences are SGHAT and FQNNGV. After removal of 5 bases from V and 7 bases from J, the junction contained 13 bases not matched to a gene.

V gene TRBV6-5 combines with J gene TRBJ1-2, with D possibly being TRBD1 (5 bases). The CDR3 runs to 15 residues. V was cut by 6 bases and J by 6 bases, with 20 bases left in between. Germline V gene sequence: CDR1 MNHEY, CDR2 SVGAGI. CDR3 nucleotides: TGTGCCAGCAGCTGGCGAAGTGGGGCTAGGGATGGCTACACCTTC. It encodes CASSWRSGARDGYTF.

This clonotype was found many times. The chain employs TRBV5-1 and TRBJ2-5, with unresolved D. Deletions cut 3 bases from V and 1 base from J, with 7 bases between. The CDR3 is 13 residues long. In germline, CDR1 is SGHRS, CDR2 YFSETQ. This CDR3 reads CASSWNSQETQYF. The DNA of the CDR3 is TGCGCCAGCAGCTGGAACAGCCAAGAGACCCAGTACTTC.

This clonotype has only one observation. The V gene is TRBV20-1, the J gene TRBJ1-6; the D gene is possibly TRBD1 (5 bases). This CDR3 has 13 amino acids. Trimming cost V 5 bases and J 8 bases, with 13 bases left between them. CDR1 and CDR2 from the germline V gene are DFQATT and SNEGSKA (reference sequence). The CDR3 DNA sequence: TGCAGTGCTGCTGCCTCCAGGGATTCACCCCTCCACTTT. It encodes CSAAASRDSPLHF.

This clonotype occurred a few times. V usage is TRBV7-2 and J usage is TRBJ1-2, with D hard to call. Germline V gene lookup returns CDR1 SGHTA and CDR2 FQGNSA. The length of the CDR3 is 14 residues. V lost 5 bases and J 1 base, leaving 11 bases between the germline ends. The chain's CDR3 is CASSTGILNYGYTF. CDR3 sequence (DNA): TGTGCCAGCAGCACGGGGATCCTTAACTATGGCTACACCTTC.

This clonotype has a handful of counts. CDR3 in amino acids: CASSQDRFSYNEQFF. The CDR3 DNA sequence: TGCGCCAGCAGCCAAGACAGGTTTTCCTACAATGAGCAGTTCTTC. The V call is TRBV4-1, the J call TRBJ2-1; D gene uncertain. Germline V CDR1 and CDR2: MGHRA, YSYEKL. CDR3 length: 15 residues. Trimming removed 0 bases at V and 1 base at J, with 7 bases between.